Reported below is one T cell receptor beta chain. Its cognate antigen is unknown. The data originate from a study of cytomegalovirus exposure and HLA in healthy donors. Whole-study findings and limits: As a later analysis showed, a missense DCLRE1C variant was linked to trimming of TCR beta V- and J-genes. Apparent HLA restriction characterized most CMV-associated TCR beta chains in a later analysis.

13 Jbeta primers and 60 Vbeta primers were used for the PCR. Clones were read by immunoSEQ multiplex PCR, and TCRdb kept only the in-frame ones, dropping some. This table holds approximately 130,000 clones, 79% found once. The germline V gene has CDR1 LNHDA and CDR2 SQIVND (reference sequence). J lost 5 bases, V lost 2 bases, and 6 bases had no gene match. There are 16 residues in the CDR3. Despite likely unrecorded immune exposures, the donors were nominally healthy at the time of sampling. The chain is built from TRBV19 and TRBJ1-4, with 9 bases aligning to TRBD1. This sequence originates from a male donor in good health and CMV-seronegative. Sequencing input: PBMCs. The CDR3 here is CASSIRRGQGNEKLFF. Written as DNA, the CDR3 is TGTGCCAGTAGTATACGCAGGGGACAGGGCAATGAAAAACTGTTTTTT.